The next 25 T cell receptor beta chains were all read from a single sample in a study of blood T cell repertoires in COVID-19. Profiled with immunoSEQ multiplex PCR; TCRdb holds only in-frame clones, not every one. The profile shows about 260,000 clones, around 86% of them singletons. Source material: peripheral blood. These receptors originate from a middle-aged woman who had recovered from COVID-19.

The rearrangement uses TRBV5-1 and TRBJ2-7; 9 bases map to TRBD1. The CDR3 consists of 15 residues. Germline CDR1 SGHRS, CDR2 YFSETQ. Trimming cost V 4 bases and J 2 bases; bases outside gene matches: 7. CDR3 coding DNA: TGCGCCAGCAGCCTCCTACAGGGGGCCCCCTACGAGCAGTACTTC. It is translated as CASSLLQGAPYEQYF. The full variable domain, rest sourced from reference TRBV5-1 and TRBJ2-7, is KAGVTQTPRYLIKTRGQQVTLSCSPISGHRSVSWYQQTPGQGLQFLFEYFSETQRNKGNFPGRFSGRQFSNSRSEMNVSTLELGDSALYLCASSLLQGAPYEQYFGPGTRLTVT.

The DNA of the CDR3 is TGTGCCAGTAGTGGGGCTCGGACTAGCGGGGGTATCGGGGAGCTGTTTTTT. Translating gives CASSGARTSGGIGELFF. The J gene is TRBJ2-2, the V gene TRBV19; 13 bases line up with TRBD2. Germline assignment: CDR1 LNHDA and CDR2 SQIVND (reference sequence). Germline trimming cut 5 bases from V and 7 bases from J; bases unmatched to any gene: 10. This CDR3 contains 17 residues.

This CDR3 reads CSVGQRLNYGYTF. The CDR3 DNA reads TGCAGCGTGGGACAGCGACTTAACTATGGCTACACCTTC. The chain employs TRBV29-1 and TRBJ1-2; TRBD1 matches at 7 bases. Germline CDR1 is SQVTM and CDR2 is ANQGSEA. Trimming cost V 6 bases and J 1 base; bases outside gene matches: 5. The CDR3 consists of 13 residues.

The rearrangement uses TRBV6-5 and TRBJ1-1, with 7 bases identical to TRBD1. V lost 6 bases to trimming and J lost 1 base; unmatched junction nucleotides: 5. This CDR3 region has 14 residues. CDR1 is MNHEY and CDR2 is SVGAGI in the germline V gene. CDR3 bases: TGTGCCAGCAGCCCAAGGACAGGGAACACTGAAGCTTTCTTT. This gives the protein CASSPRTGNTEAFF.

The rearrangement uses TRBV2 and TRBJ2-3; TRBD2 aligns across 11 bases. V gave up 4 bases and J gave up 6 bases; unmatched junction bases: 0. The CDR3 length is 13 residues. The germline V gene encodes CDR1 SNHLY and CDR2 FYNNEI. DNA for the CDR3: TGTGCCAGCAGTGGGACTAGCGGGGATACGCAGTATTTT. Translating gives CASSGTSGDTQYF.

This clone has a handful of counts. The chain has TRBV6-5 and TRBJ2-5, with D uncertain. V shed 6 bases and J shed 5 bases, with 19 bases lying between them. This CDR3 spans 15 amino acids. The germline CDR1 and CDR2 sequences are MNHEY and SVGAGI. The CDR3 sequence is CASRRQVGLVETQYF. As DNA, the CDR3 is TGTGCCAGCAGACGCCAAGTGGGCTTGGTGGAGACCCAGTACTTC.

This chain connects TRBV5-4 to TRBJ2-2; D is undetermined. V lost 0 bases, J lost 4 bases, and 7 bases lay in between. Looked up from germline, CDR1 is SGHNT and CDR2 is YYREEE (reference sequence). The CDR3 spans 14 residues. The CDR3 sequence is CASSLAFGTGELFF. The CDR3 DNA is TGTGCCAGCAGCTTGGCCTTCGGCACCGGGGAGCTGTTTTTT.

This clone occurred a few times. The CDR3 region is CASSQVGLRSPLHF. CDR3 nucleotides: TGTGCCAGCAGCCAAGTGGGTCTGAGGTCACCCCTCCACTTT. The V gene is TRBV3-1 (or the pseudogene TRBV3-2), the J gene TRBJ1-6; no clear D gene. The CDR3 is 14 amino acids. Germline loops: CDR1 LGHDT, CDR2 YNNKEL (reference sequence). The germline V and J ends were trimmed by 1 base and 10 bases, with 11 bases remaining between them.

The chain carries TRBV11-3 and TRBJ2-2; possible D gene TRBD1, 7 bases. Germline CDR1 SGHNT, CDR2 YENEEA. The CDR3 has 15 amino acids. Deletions cut 5 bases from V and 4 bases from J, with 14 bases between. CDR3 nucleotide sequence: TGTGCCAGCAGCCCCAGGGGGGCCGGCACCGGGGAGCTGTTTTTT. Its protein product is CASSPRGAGTGELFF.

This rearrangement joins TRBV10-3 to TRBJ1-1, with 7 bases fitting TRBD1. The CDR3 spans 13 residues. In germline, CDR1 is ENHRY, CDR2 SYGVKD. V shed 10 bases and J 5 bases; nucleotides not matched to a gene: 10. The CDR3 region is CATFFDRDTEAFF. The CDR3 DNA sequence: TGTGCCACCTTTTTCGACAGGGATACTGAAGCTTTCTTT.

About this clone: This sample includes further DNA sequences coding for the same CDR3. This chain connects TRBV30 to TRBJ2-7; TRBD1 aligns across 12 bases. The CDR3 covers 15 residues. Germline assignment: CDR1 GTSNPN and CDR2 SVGIG (reference sequence). V trimming: 0 bases; J trimming: 7 bases; junction bases outside the gene matches: 7. The CDR3 coding sequence is TGTGCCTGGAGTGTAAGGGGACAGGGGGCGTGGGAGCAGTACTTC. Its protein product is CAWSVRGQGAWEQYF.

The CDR3, as DNA: TGTGCCAGCTCACCCCAGGGGGATCAGCCCCAGCATTTT. It encodes CASSPQGDQPQHF. V and J are TRBV18 and TRBJ1-5, with 7 bases fitting TRBD1. Germline CDR1 reads KGHSH; CDR2 reads LQKENI. The V segment lost 3 bases and the J segment 5 bases; nucleotides outside the gene matches: 1. The CDR3 extends over 13 amino acids.

The chain is built from TRBV5-4 and TRBJ2-7; D gene uncertain. V was trimmed by 0 bases and J by 3 bases, leaving 4 bases between them. The CDR3 sequence is 12 residues long. The germline CDR1 and CDR2 sequences are SGHNT and YYREEE (reference sequence). CDR3 region: CASSLGGYEQYF. Written as DNA, the CDR3 is TGTGCCAGCAGCTTGGGAGGCTACGAGCAGTACTTC.

The rearrangement uses TRBV2 and TRBJ1-1; D uncertain. CDR1 is SNHLY, CDR2 FYNNEI, per germline. V was shortened by 6 bases and J by 6 bases, with 17 bases between the two germline ends. The CDR3 spans 14 residues. CDR3 protein: CASSLDRGSSEAFF. CDR3 DNA sequence: TGTGCCAGCAGCCTTGATCGGGGTAGCTCTGAAGCTTTCTTT.

Here the CDR3 DNA reads TGTGCCAGCAGTTCCGTATCTGGAAACACCATATATTTT. Translating gives CASSSVSGNTIYF. V usage is TRBV28 and J usage is TRBJ1-3; D uncertain. The germline V gene has CDR1 MDHEN and CDR2 SYDVKM. Trimming pared 4 bases from V and 1 base from J, leaving 5 bases between. The CDR3 extends over 13 amino acids.

The chain couples TRBV7-2 to TRBJ1-4; no clear D gene. Germline CDR1 SGHTA, CDR2 FQGNSA. The CDR3 has 14 residues. V gave up 5 bases and J gave up 10 bases, with 17 bases separating them. The CDR3, as DNA: TGTGCCAGCAGCCCCGGCTCTTTAAGCGGAAAACTGTTTTTT. Translation gives CASSPGSLSGKLFF.

This clone came up a few times. V is TRBV7-3 and J is TRBJ1-1; D remains unclear. V was shortened by 5 bases and J by 1 base, with 8 bases between the two germline ends. The CDR3 is made up of 13 amino acids. CDR1 is SGHTA, CDR2 FQGTGA, per germline. CDR3 in DNA: TGTGCCAGCAGCGCTATCCCGAACACTGAAGCTTTCTTT. This codes for CASSAIPNTEAFF.

The CDR3 loop is CASSTNRGRVEQYF. Written as DNA, the CDR3 is TGTGCCAGTAGTACTAACAGGGGGCGGGTCGAGCAGTACTTC. The rearrangement uses TRBV19 and TRBJ2-7; 9 bases fit TRBD1. This CDR3 region has 14 residues. CDR1 LNHDA and CDR2 SQIVND come from the germline V gene (reference sequence). V lost 4 bases and J lost 6; bases outside the gene matches: 7. The full variable domain, in which reference TRBV19 and TRBJ2-7 provide the parts outside the CDR3, is DGGITQSPKYLFRKEGQNVTLSCEQNLNHDAMYWYRQDPGQGLRLIYYSQIVNDFQKGDIAEGYSVSREKKESFPLTVTSAQKNPTAFYLCASSTNRGRVEQYFGPGTRLTVT.

This clone showed up just once. This rearrangement joins TRBV10-3 to TRBJ1-3; tentatively, D is TRBD1 (5 bases). The V gene lost 8 bases and the J gene lost 0 bases, with 17 bases spanning the gap. From germline, CDR1 is ENHRY and CDR2 SYGVKD. The CDR3 extends over 16 amino acids. CDR3 nucleotides: TGTGCCATCTCGAATCCGGCGGGGCCCTCTGGAAACACCATATATTTT. Translation gives CAISNPAGPSGNTIYF.

The chain recombines TRBV9 with TRBJ1-1, with a possible D match to TRBD1 (6 bases). The CDR3 spans 15 residues. Trimming shortened V by 4 bases and J by 5 bases, and 18 bases separated the two germline ends. Germline CDR1 SGDLS, CDR2 YYNGEE. The DNA of the CDR3 is TGTGCCAGCAGCCCTCATGAGGGGGTACGAACTGAAGCTTTCTTT. This translates into CASSPHEGVRTEAFF.

This clone was seen a handful of times. This chain links TRBV9 with TRBJ1-2; TRBD1 is a possible D gene (6 bases). This CDR3 region has 14 residues. V dropped 6 bases and J dropped 4 bases, with 16 bases sitting between them. CDR1 and CDR2 (germline): SGDLS, YYNGEE. The CDR3 region has the DNA TGTGCCAGCACCCCGGACAGATCCGCCTATGGCTACACCTTC. Translated: CASTPDRSAYGYTF.

The table lists this clone with a few counts. This rearrangement joins TRBV19 to TRBJ2-3; 11 bases fit TRBD2. With V trimmed by 6 bases and J by 6 bases, 8 bases remained unmatched. The CDR3 is 15 amino acids. Germline loops: CDR1 LNHDA, CDR2 SQIVND (reference sequence). DNA for the CDR3: TGTGCCAGTAGCCGTAGACTAGCGGGGCGGGATACGCAGTATTTT. It translates to CASSRRLAGRDTQYF.

This chain connects TRBV5-6 to TRBJ2-3; 7 bases fit TRBD2. J lost 6 bases, V lost 1 base, and 5 bases had no gene match. The germline V gene encodes CDR1 SGHDT and CDR2 YYEEEE. There are 14 residues in the CDR3. The CDR3 DNA follows: TGTGCCAGCAGCTTGCAGGGAGGGCCGGATACGCAGTATTTT. This codes for CASSLQGGPDTQYF.

The chain is built from TRBV5-4 and TRBJ2-1, with 7 bases lining up with TRBD2. The CDR3 is made up of 16 amino acids. CDR1 is SGHNT and CDR2 is YYREEE in the germline V gene (reference sequence). The trim removed 1 base at V and 5 bases at J, leaving 9 bases unmatched. The chain's CDR3 is CASSLIVLGGDNEQFF. Written as DNA, the CDR3 is TGTGCCAGCAGCTTGATTGTTCTTGGGGGGGACAATGAGCAGTTCTTC.

The genes are TRBV19 and TRBJ1-5; TRBD1 matches at 8 bases. V was pared by 4 bases and J by 2 bases, with 10 bases of the junction left unmatched. Germline loops: CDR1 LNHDA, CDR2 SQIVND (reference sequence). CDR3 size: 17 residues. DNA for the CDR3: TGTGCCAGTAGTACCAGGACAGGGTTTGAGGGCAATCAGCCCCAGCATTTT. This gives the protein CASSTRTGFEGNQPQHF. The variable domain in full, completed from reference TRBV19 and TRBJ1-5, reads DGGITQSPKYLFRKEGQNVTLSCEQNLNHDAMYWYRQDPGQGLRLIYYSQIVNDFQKGDIAEGYSVSREKKESFPLTVTSAQKNPTAFYLCASSTRTGFEGNQPQHFGDGTRLSIL.